The sequence of this T cell receptor (beta chain) was determined in a study of OX40 agonist ivuxolimab in advanced cancers. Across the study: Patients were treated with ivuxolimab, an agonistic anti-OX40 (CD134) antibody.

Turning to this clone: Other DNA sequences from this sample encode an identical CDR3 as well.

Method: immunoSEQ multiplex PCR; TCRdb's copy keeps in-frame clones and lacks some. The sample carries over 95,000 clones, roughly 89% recorded once. V was shortened by 2 bases and J by 0 bases, with 8 bases between the two germline ends. CDR1 and CDR2 from the germline V gene are MNHNY and SVGAGI (reference sequence). CDR3 length: 14 residues. Sample: CD4+ or CD8+ T cells sorted from blood, taken in a trial of the OX40 agonist ivuxolimab. This clonotype was obtained from an adult with an advanced solid tumor such as melanoma, head and neck, liver or kidney cancer. V is TRBV6-6 and J is TRBJ2-7; no clear D gene. This CDR3 is CASSYARSSYEQYF. The CDR3 DNA sequence: TGTGCCAGCAGTTACGCAAGGAGCTCCTACGAGCAGTACTTC.